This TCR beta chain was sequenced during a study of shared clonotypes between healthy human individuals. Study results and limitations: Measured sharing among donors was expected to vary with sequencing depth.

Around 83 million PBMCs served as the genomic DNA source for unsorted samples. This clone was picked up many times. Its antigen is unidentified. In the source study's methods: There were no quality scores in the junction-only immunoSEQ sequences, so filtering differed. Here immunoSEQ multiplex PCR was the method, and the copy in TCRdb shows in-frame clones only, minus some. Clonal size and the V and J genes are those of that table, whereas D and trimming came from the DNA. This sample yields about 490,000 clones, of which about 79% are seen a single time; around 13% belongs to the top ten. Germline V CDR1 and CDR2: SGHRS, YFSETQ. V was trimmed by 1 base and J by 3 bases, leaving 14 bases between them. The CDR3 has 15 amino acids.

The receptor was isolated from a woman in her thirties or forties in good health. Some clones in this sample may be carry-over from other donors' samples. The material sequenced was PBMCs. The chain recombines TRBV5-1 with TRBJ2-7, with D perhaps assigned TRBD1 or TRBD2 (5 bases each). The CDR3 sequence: CASSLSGTQYYEQYF. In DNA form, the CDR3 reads TGCGCCAGCAGCTTGTCGGGGACCCAATACTACGAGCAGTACTTC.